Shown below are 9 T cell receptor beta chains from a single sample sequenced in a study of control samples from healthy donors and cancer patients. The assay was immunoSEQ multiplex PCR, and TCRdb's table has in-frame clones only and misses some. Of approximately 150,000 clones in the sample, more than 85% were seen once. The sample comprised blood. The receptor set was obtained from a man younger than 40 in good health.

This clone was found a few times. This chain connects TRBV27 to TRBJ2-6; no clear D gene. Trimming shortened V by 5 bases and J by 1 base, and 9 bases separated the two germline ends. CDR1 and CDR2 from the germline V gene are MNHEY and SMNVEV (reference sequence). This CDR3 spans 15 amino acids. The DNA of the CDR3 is TGTGCCAGCAGTATAACAATTTCTGGGGCCAACGTCCTGACTTTC. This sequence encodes CASSITISGANVLTF.

As DNA, the CDR3 is TGTGCCAGCAGCTTTACTCCGGGACAGGGGGAAAAACTGTTTTTT. Translating it yields CASSFTPGQGEKLFF. The J gene is TRBJ1-4, the V gene TRBV7-6, with 10 bases matching TRBD1. This CDR3 has 15 amino acids. Germline V gives CDR1 SGHVS, CDR2 FNYEAQ. V lost 3 bases to trimming and J lost 8 bases; unmatched junction nucleotides: 6.

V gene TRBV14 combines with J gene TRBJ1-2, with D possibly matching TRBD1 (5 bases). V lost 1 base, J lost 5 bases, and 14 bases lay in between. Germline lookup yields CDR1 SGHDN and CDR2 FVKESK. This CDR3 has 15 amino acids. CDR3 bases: TGTGCCAGCAGCCAAGGGTTCGGGGGGAAGTATGGCTACACCTTC. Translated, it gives CASSQGFGGKYGYTF. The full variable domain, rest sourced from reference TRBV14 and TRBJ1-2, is EAGVTQFPSHSVIEKGQTVTLRCDPISGHDNLYWYRRVMGKEIKFLLHFVKESKQDESGMPNNRFLAERTGGTYSTLKVQPAELEDSGVYFCASSQGFGGKYGYTFGSGTRLTVV.

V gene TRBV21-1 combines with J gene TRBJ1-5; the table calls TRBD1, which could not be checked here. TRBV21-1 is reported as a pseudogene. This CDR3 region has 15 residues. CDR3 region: CASSEQVWVNQPQHF. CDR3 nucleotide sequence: TGTGCCAGCAGCGAACAGGTTTGGGTCAATCAGCCCCAGCATTTT.

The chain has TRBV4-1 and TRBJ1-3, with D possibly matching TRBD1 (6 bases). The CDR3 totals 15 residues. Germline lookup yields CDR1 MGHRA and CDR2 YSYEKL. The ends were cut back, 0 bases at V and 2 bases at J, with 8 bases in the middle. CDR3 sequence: CASSQDRGTGNTIYF. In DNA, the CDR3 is TGCGCCAGCAGCCAAGATAGGGGGACTGGAAACACCATATATTTT.

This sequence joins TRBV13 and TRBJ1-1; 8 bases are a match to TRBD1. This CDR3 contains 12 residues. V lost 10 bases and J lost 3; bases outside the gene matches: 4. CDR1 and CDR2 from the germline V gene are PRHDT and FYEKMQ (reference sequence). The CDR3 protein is CATGQGDTEAFF. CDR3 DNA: TGTGCCACAGGACAGGGCGACACTGAAGCTTTCTTT. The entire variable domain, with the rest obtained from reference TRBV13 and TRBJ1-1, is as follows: AAGVIQSPRHLIKEKRETATLKCYPIPRHDTVYWYQQGPGQDPQFLISFYEKMQSDKGSIPDRFSAQQFSDYHSELNMSSLELGDSALYFCATGQGDTEAFFGQGTRLTVV.

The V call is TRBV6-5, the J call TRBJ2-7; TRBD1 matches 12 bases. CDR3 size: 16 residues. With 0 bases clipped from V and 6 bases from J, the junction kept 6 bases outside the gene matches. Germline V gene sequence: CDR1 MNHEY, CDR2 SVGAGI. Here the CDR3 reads CASSYSTGTGGGEQYF. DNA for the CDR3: TGTGCCAGCAGTTACTCGACCGGGACAGGGGGCGGCGAGCAGTACTTC.

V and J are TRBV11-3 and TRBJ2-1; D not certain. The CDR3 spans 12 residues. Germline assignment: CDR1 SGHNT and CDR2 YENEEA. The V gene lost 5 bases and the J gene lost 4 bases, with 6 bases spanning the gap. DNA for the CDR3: TGTGCCAGCAGCCGGAAATACAATGAGCAGTTCTTC. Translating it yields CASSRKYNEQFF.

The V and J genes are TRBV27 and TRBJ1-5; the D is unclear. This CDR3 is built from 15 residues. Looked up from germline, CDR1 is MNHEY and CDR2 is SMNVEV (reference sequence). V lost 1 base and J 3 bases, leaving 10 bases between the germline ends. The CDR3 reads CASSLWAEVNQPQHF. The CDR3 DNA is TGTGCCAGCAGTTTATGGGCAGAGGTCAATCAGCCCCAGCATTTT.